The clone carrying this T cell receptor beta chain was counted between two and nine times. Its antigen is unknown. The sample comes from a study of shared clonotypes between healthy human individuals. Study-wide points: Sorted-subset sequencing, rarefaction showed, was incomplete despite large depth. It was only blood that was sampled, and tissue repertoires likely differ.

At the deep level, the assay was run. Measured with immunoSEQ multiplex PCR; TCRdb has only the in-frame clones, and not every one. The table lists some 1.4 million clones, roughly 96% of them singletons. Sequenced input: naive CD4+ T cells sorted from blood. Noted subset: CD45RA+ positively selected. This receptor was obtained from a man younger than 40 in good health.

The CDR3 DNA reads as TGTGCCAGCAGCTTGGAAGAGTTCTTC. As protein: CASSLEEFF. The chain is built from TRBV7-9 and TRBJ2-1, with D unclear. Per the germline V gene, CDR1 is SEHNR and CDR2 is FQNEAQ (reference sequence). The V and J ends lost 3 bases and 14 bases respectively, with 5 bases between them. This CDR3 has 9 residues.